This TCR beta chain was identified in a study of blood T cells in healthy people across ages. Germline V lookup: CDR1 SGHDT, CDR2 YYEEEE. Trimming shortened V by 1 base and J by 10 bases, and 21 bases separated the two germline ends. The CDR3 has 16 residues. Through a sample-barcoded 5' primer and a J-beta primer mix, a second PCR was run for about 7 to 12 cycles. TCRdb called the 5' RACE reads again in MiXCR, with one record for every CDR3 protein. The sample includes around 900,000 distinct CDR3 sequences, 45% to 60% of them seen just once. Turning to this clonotype: No antigen is known for it.

Study observations and caveats: As age increased, TCR beta diversity per million T cells fell in a roughly linear fashion. No conclusive comparison of naive versus antigen-experienced cells was possible with unsorted PBMCs.

The rearrangement joins TRBV5-6 to TRBJ1-5, with D maybe TRBD1 (5 bases). The material sequenced was blood. This clonotype was sampled from a woman aged 60-75 years in good health. The CDR3 DNA reads TGTGCCAGCAGCTTGTTGGGGGTGGCTATTAGCGAACCCCAGCATTTT. Its translation is CASSLLGVAISEPQHF.